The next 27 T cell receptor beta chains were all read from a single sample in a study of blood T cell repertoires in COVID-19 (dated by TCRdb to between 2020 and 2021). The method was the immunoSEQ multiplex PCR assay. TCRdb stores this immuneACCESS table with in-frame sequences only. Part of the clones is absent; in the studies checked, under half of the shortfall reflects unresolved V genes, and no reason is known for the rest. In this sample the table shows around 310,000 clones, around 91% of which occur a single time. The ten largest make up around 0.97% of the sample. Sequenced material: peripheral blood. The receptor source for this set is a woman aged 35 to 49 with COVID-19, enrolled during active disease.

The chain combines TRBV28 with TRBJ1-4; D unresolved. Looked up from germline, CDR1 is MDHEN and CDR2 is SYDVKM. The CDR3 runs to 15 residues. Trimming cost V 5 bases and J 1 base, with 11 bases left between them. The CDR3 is CASSPLGRTNEKLFF. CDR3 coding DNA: TGTGCCAGCAGTCCGCTGGGGAGAACTAATGAAAAACTGTTTTTT.

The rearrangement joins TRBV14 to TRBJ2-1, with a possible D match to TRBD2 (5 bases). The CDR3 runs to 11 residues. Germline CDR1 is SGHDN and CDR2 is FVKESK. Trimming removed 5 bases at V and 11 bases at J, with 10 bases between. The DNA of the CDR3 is TGTGCCAGCAGCGGGATAGCGAAGCAGTTCTTC. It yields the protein CASSGIAKQFF.

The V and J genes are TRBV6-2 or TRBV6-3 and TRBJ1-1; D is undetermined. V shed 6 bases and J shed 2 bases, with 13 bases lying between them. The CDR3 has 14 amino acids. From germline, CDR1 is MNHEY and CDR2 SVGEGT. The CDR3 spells CASSPGRFNTEAFF. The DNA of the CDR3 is TGTGCCAGCAGCCCTGGGCGATTTAACACTGAAGCTTTCTTT.

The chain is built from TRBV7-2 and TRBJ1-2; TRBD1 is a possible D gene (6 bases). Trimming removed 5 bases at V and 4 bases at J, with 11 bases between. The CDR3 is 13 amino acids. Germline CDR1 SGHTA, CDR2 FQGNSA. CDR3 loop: CASSQGQFYGYTF. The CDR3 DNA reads TGTGCCAGCAGCCAGGGGCAGTTCTATGGCTACACCTTC.

The chain's CDR3 is CATSRDAANQPQHF. Here the CDR3 DNA reads TGTGCCACCAGCAGAGATGCGGCGAATCAGCCCCAGCATTTT. The chain links TRBV15 to TRBJ1-5; D call uncertain. CDR1 and CDR2 (germline): LNHNV, YYDKDF (reference sequence). The V end lost 0 bases, the J end lost 4 bases, and 7 bases lay between the germline ends. CDR3 length equals 14 residues.

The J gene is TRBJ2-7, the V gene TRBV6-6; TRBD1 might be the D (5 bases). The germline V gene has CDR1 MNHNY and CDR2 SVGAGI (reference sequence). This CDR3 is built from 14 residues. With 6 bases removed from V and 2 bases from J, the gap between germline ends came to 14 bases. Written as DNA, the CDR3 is TGTGCCAGCAGAGACCCCGACAGCCCCTACGAGCAGTACTTC. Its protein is CASRDPDSPYEQYF.

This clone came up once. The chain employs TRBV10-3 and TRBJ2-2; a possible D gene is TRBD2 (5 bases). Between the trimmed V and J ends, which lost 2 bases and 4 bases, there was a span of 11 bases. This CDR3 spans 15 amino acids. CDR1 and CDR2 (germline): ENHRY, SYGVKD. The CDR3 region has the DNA TGTGCCATCAGTGAGGGGGAGAAGGGCACCGGGGAGCTGTTTTTT. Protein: CAISEGEKGTGELFF.

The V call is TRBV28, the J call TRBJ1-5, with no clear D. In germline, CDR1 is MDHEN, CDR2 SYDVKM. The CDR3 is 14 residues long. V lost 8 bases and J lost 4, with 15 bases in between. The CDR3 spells CASSLLQLNQPQHF. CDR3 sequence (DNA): TGTGCCAGCTCCCTCCTCCAGTTGAATCAGCCCCAGCATTTT.

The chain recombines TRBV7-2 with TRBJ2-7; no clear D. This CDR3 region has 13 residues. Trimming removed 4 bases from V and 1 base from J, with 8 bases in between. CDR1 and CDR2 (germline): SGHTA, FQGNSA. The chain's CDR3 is CASSSPGSYEQYF. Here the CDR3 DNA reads TGTGCCAGCAGCTCCCCCGGGTCCTACGAGCAGTACTTC.

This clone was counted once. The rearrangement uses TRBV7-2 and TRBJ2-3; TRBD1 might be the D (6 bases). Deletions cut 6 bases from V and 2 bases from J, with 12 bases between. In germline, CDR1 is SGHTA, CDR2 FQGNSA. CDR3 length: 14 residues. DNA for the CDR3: TGTGCCAGCAGTATCGCAGGGGTCACAGATACGCAGTATTTT. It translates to CASSIAGVTDTQYF.

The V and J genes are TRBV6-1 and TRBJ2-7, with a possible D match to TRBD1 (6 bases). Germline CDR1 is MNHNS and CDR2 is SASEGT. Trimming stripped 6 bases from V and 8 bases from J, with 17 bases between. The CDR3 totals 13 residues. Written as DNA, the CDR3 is TGTGCCAGCAGCCGACAGGTAGCCCACAAGCAGTACTTC. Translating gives CASSRQVAHKQYF.

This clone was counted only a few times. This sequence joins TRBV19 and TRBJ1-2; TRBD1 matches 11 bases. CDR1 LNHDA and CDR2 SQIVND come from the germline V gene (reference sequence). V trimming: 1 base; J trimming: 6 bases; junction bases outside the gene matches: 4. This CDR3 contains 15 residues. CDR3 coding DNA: TGTGCCAGTAGTATAGGCGGGACAGGGGGAGATGGCTACACCTTC. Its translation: CASSIGGTGGDGYTF.

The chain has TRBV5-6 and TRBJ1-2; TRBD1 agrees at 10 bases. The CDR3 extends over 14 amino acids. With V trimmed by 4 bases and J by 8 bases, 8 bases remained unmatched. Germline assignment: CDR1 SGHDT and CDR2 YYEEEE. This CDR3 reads CASSRPGTGVGYTF. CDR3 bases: TGTGCCAGCAGCCGTCCCGGGACAGGGGTCGGCTACACCTTC.

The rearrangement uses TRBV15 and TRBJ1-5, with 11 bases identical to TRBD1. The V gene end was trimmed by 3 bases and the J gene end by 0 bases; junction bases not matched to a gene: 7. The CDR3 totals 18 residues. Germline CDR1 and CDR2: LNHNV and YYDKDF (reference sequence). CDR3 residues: CATSSTGQGVYSNQPQHF. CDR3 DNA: TGTGCCACCAGCAGTACGGGACAGGGGGTTTATAGCAATCAGCCCCAGCATTTT.

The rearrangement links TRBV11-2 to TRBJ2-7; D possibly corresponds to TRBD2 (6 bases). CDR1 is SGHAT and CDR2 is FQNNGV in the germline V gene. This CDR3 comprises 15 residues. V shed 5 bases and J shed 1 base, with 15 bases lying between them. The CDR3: CASSPLGTPSYEQYF. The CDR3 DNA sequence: TGTGCCAGCAGCCCTCTCGGGACTCCGTCCTACGAGCAGTACTTC. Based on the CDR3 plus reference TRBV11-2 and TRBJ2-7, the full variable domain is EAGVAQSPRYKIIEKRQSVAFWCNPISGHATLYWYQQILGQGPKLLIQFQNNGVVDDSQLPKDRFSAERLKGVDSTLKIQPAKLEDSAVYLCASSPLGTPSYEQYFGPGTRLTVT.

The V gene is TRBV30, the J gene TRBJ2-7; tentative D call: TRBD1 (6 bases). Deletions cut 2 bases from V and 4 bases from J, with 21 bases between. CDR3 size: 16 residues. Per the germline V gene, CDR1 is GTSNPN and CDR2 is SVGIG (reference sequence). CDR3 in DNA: TGTGCCTGGAGTCGGCACCCCCAGGGGCGAAGGTACGAGCAGTACTTC. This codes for CAWSRHPQGRRYEQYF.

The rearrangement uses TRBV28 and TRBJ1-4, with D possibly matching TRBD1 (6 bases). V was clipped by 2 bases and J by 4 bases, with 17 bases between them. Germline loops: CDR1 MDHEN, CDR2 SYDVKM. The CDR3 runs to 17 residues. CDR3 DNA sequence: TGTGCCAGCAGTTTAGCAGGGGCTACCGGAGGTAATGAAAAACTGTTTTTT. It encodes CASSLAGATGGNEKLFF.

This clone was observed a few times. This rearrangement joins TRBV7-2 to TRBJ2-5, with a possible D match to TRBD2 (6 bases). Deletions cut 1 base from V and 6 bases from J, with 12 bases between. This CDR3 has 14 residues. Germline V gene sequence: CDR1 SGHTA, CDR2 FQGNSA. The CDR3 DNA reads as TGTGCCAGCAGCTTAGGACTAGTAGAGAAGACCCAGTACTTC. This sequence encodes CASSLGLVEKTQYF. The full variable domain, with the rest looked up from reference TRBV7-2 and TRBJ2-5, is GAGVSQSPSNKVTEKGKDVELRCDPISGHTALYWYRQSLGQGLEFLIYFQGNSAPDKSGLPSDRFSAERTGGSVSTLTIQRTQQEDSAVYLCASSLGLVEKTQYFGPGTRLLVL.

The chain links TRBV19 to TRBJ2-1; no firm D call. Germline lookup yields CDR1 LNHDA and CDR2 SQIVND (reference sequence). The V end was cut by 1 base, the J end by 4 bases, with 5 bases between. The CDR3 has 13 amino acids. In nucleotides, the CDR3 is TGTGCCAGTAGTATAGCGGTTTACAATGAGCAGTTCTTC. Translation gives CASSIAVYNEQFF.

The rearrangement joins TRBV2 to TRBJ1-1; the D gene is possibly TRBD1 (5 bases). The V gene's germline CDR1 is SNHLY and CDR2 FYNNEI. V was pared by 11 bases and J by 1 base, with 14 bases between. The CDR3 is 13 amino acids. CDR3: CAGQPTANTEAFF. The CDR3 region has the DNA TGTGCCGGACAACCGACAGCGAACACTGAAGCTTTCTTT.

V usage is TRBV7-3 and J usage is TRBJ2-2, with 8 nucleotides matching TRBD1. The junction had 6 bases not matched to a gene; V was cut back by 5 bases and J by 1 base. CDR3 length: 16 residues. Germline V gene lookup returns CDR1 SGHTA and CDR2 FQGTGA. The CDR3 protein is CASSAGQGLNTGELFF. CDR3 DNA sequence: TGTGCCAGCAGCGCCGGACAGGGACTGAACACCGGGGAGCTGTTTTTT.

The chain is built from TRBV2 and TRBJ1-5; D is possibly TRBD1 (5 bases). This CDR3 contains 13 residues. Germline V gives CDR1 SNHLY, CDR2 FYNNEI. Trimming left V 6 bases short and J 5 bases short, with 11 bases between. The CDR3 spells CASRDTEDQPQHF. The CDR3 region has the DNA TGTGCCAGCAGGGACACAGAGGATCAGCCCCAGCATTTT.

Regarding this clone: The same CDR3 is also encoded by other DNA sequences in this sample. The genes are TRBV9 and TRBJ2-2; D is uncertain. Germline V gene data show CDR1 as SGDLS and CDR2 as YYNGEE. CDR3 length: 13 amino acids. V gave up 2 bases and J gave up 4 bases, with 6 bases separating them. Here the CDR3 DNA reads TGTGCCAGCAGCGTGGTCGGCACCGGGGAGCTGTTTTTT. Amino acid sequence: CASSVVGTGELFF. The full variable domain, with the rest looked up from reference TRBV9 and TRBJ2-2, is DSGVTQTPKHLITATGQRVTLRCSPRSGDLSVYWYQQSLDQGLQFLIQYYNGEERAKGNILERFSAQQFPDLHSELNLSSLELGDSALYFCASSVVGTGELFFGEGSRLTVL.

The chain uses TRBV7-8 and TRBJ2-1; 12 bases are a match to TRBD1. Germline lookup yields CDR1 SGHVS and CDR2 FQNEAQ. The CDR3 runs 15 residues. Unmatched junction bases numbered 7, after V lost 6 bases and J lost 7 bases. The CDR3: CASSDPGQGANEQFF. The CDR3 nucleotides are TGTGCCAGCAGTGACCCGGGACAGGGGGCTAATGAGCAGTTCTTC. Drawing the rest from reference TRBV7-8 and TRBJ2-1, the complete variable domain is GAGVSQSPRYKVAKRGQDVALRCDPISGHVSLFWYQQALGQGPEFLTYFQNEAQLDKSGLPSDRFFAERPEGSVSTLKIQRTQQEDSAVYLCASSDPGQGANEQFFGPGTRLTVL.

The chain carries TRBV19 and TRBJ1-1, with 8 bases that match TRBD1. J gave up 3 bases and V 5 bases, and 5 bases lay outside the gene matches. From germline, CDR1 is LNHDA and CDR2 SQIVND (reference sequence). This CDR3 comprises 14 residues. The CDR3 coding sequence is TGTGCCAGTAGTGTCACAGGGGGTGACACTGAAGCTTTCTTT. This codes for CASSVTGGDTEAFF.

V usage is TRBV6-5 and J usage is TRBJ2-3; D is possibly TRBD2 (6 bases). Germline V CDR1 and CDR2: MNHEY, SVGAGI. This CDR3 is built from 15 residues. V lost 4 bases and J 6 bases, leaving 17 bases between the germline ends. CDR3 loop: CASSSLRLVLDTQYF. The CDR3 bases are TGTGCCAGCAGTTCCCTTCGACTAGTTTTGGATACGCAGTATTTT.

The CDR3 here is CASSLGQGSNEQYF. CDR3 sequence (DNA): TGCGCCAGCAGCTTGGGACAGGGGTCGAACGAGCAGTACTTC. The rearrangement links TRBV5-1 to TRBJ2-7, with 8 bases that match TRBD1. This CDR3 is built from 14 residues. Germline V gives CDR1 SGHRS, CDR2 YFSETQ. After removal of 0 bases from V and 5 bases from J, the junction contained 4 bases not matched to a gene.